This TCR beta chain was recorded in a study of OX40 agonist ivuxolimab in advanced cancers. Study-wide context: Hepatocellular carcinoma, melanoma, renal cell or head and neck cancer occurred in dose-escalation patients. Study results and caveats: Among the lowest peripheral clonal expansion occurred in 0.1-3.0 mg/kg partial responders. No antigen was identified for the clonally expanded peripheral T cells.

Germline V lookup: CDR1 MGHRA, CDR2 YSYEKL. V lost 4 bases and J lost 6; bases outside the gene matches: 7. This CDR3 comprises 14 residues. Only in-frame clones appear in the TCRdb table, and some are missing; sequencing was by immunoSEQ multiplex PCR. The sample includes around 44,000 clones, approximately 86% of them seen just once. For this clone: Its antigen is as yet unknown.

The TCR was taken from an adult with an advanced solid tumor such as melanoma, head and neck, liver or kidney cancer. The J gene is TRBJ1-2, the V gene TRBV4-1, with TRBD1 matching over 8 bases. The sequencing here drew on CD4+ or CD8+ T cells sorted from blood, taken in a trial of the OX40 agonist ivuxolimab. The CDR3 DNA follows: TGCGCCAGCAGCCTTGGACAGGGTGGAGATGGCTACACCTTC. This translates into CASSLGQGGDGYTF.